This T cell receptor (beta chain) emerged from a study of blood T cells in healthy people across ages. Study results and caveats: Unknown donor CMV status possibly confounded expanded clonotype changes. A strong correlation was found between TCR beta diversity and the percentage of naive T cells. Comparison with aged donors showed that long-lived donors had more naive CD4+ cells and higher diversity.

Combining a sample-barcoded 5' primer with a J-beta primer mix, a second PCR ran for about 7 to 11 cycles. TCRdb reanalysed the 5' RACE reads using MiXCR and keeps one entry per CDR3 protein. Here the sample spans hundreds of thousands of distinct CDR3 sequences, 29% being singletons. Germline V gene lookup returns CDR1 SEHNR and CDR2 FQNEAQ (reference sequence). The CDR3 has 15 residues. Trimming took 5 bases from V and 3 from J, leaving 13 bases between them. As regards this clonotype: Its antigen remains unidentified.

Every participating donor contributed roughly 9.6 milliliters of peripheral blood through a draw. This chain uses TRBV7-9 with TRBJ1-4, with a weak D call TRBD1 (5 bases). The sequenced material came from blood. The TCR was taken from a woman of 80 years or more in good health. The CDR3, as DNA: TGTGCCAGCAGCCTCACAGGCCCCCCTAATGAAAAACTGTTTTTT. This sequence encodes CASSLTGPPNEKLFF.